The text below deals with one T cell receptor beta chain. No cognate antigen has been identified for it. The record has no base qualities; no much larger clone is one base away. TCRbeta CDR3 regions were amplified from genomic DNA by means of the immunoSEQ Assay, a bias-controlled multiplex PCR. In the authors' own workflow: The number of nucleated cells in each sample was estimated by amplification of reference gene primers within the assay. Sequence reads were collapsed and filtered to measure the absolute abundance of every unique TCRbeta CDR3 rearrangement. For each sample, productive Simpson clonality was calculated by taking the square root of Simpson's diversity index across productive rearrangements. The immuneACCESS repertoire file appears here via TCRdb, limited to in-frame rearrangements. These files lack a portion of the clones; in checked studies, under half of the deficit traces to unresolved V genes, and the cause of the others is not known. V, J and clone size derive from that table, while D and trimming were established from the DNA sequence. A total of tens of thousands of clones appear in this sample, 80% to 85% of them only once. Jointly, the top ten make up around 10% of the sample.

At one collaborating source in Seattle, patients were enrolled during active infection and were followed longitudinally through the course of disease. The collaborating institutions used their own protocols to collect whole blood in K2EDTA tubes. For TCRbeta analysis, collaborators shipped samples as frozen whole blood, isolated PBMCs, or DNA extracted from either of those sample types. V and J are truncated by 6 bases and 9 bases respectively, leaving an intervening sequence of 12 bases. Spanning cysteine to phenylalanine, the CDR3 consists of 12 amino acids. CDR3 DNA only is kept here, 36 bases in frame from base 1. This sample was taken from a study of blood T cell repertoires in COVID-19 (dated by TCRdb to 2018 to 2020). Study-wide context: Collaborator samples came from the United States, Italy and Spain and covered acute and convalescent phases of COVID-19. The material from the prospective study consisted of cDNA or gDNA derived from T cells, B-cell-depleted T cells, or PBMCs. Subjects who had been exposed to COVID-19, were actively infected with it, or had recovered from it provided the deeply sampled blood TCRbeta repertoires that made up the dataset. A freely available public database, intended as a resource for researchers studying the immune response to SARS-CoV-2, is where the repertoires were released. The samples were drawn from the first 160 participants of the ongoing ImmuneRACE study and from 950 to 1,500 subjects provided by 6 global collaborators. Nearly every sample came with metadata listing a de-identified subject ID, COVID-19 status, age in years and sex. Where HLA class I and class II types were available, the types were taken from metadata supplied by the sample provider, not from assay-based typing. General conclusions and limits of the study: The amount of clinical and demographic metadata varied by source and participant and was provided uncurated.

The chain was built from TRBV12-3 or TRBV12-4 and TRBJ1-5, with the D gene not clear enough to name. The clonotype originates from an elderly man with COVID-19, enrolled during active disease. The sample taken for sequencing was peripheral blood. The nucleotide sequence is given as TGTGCCAGCAGCCGACCGGAGGGGCCCCAGCATTTT. This codes for CASSRPEGPQHF.